This T cell receptor beta chain derives from a study of early T cells in non-severe SARS-CoV-2 infection (dated by TCRdb to 2020 to 2023). Regarding the complete study: Because TCR sequencing relied on bulk RNA taken from unsorted whole blood, pairing of alpha and beta chains was not possible. On the study overall, not on this receptor specifically: VDJdb matching was skewed toward anti-spike CD8 responses, so virus-specific expansions were likely underestimated and private and CD4 specificities were missed.

This clonotype was seen only a few times. Its antigen remains unidentified. No much larger clonotype is one base removed from it; base qualities were not supplied. The study was a case-control design nested within a healthcare worker cohort in London, UK, with weekly nasopharyngeal swab PCR tests and blood sampling. Between 23 and 31 March 2020, the week of the UK lockdown, healthcare workers were enrolled and then followed up weekly for as long as 16 weeks. Library method: 5' RACE. The sample was run on a NextSeq 500. To correct for sequencing error and PCR bias, the TCR library protocol tagged individual cDNA molecules with unique molecular identifiers. Sequencing covered both TCR alpha and beta chains, and within each sample the abundances of alpha and beta sequences were tightly co-correlated. The authors processed their data as follows. V gene, J gene and CDR3 annotation of TCR sequences was performed with Decombinator V4. Expanded TCRs were defined as changing significantly between any two time points under a Poisson model with p below 0.0001. TCR abundances were normalised to the total number of TCRs sequenced per sample and expressed as counts per million. MAIT TCRs were defined by TRAV1-2 paired with TRAJ12, TRAJ20 or TRAJ33, and iNKT TCRs by TRAV10 paired with TRAJ18. VDJdb, accessed 1 November 2021, was searched for CMV, EBV and SARS-CoV-2 annotated TCRs, excluding TCRs annotated for multiple antigens. TCRdb redid the processing of the public reads, applying fastp at Q25 and MiXCR, and retained in-frame beta chains. For every CDR3 protein sequence, its rows merge into one entry that carries the most common genes and DNA. These V and J calls originate from TCRdb's pipeline instead of the authors' own analysis. The sample table holds roughly 64,000 distinct CDR3 sequences, of which 7% to 10% were seen once. Around 15% of the sample belongs to the ten largest clones.

The CDR3 covers 11 residues, taking in both the cysteine and the phenylalanine. CDR3 DNA is the only sequence kept; it has 33 bases, read in frame from the first base. CDR1 and CDR2, per the germline V gene, are SQVTM and ANQGSEA. The sequence was obtained from an adult who was a healthcare worker with PCR-confirmed SARS-CoV-2 infection or an uninfected control (not recorded which). The source was whole blood, collected at baseline. This sequence uses TRBV29-1 and TRBJ2-3, and TRBD2 may be the D gene, going by 7 matching bases. The CDR3 corresponds to CCGGSADTQYF. The nucleotide sequence is given as TGCTGCGGGGGCAGCGCAGATACGCAGTATTTT.